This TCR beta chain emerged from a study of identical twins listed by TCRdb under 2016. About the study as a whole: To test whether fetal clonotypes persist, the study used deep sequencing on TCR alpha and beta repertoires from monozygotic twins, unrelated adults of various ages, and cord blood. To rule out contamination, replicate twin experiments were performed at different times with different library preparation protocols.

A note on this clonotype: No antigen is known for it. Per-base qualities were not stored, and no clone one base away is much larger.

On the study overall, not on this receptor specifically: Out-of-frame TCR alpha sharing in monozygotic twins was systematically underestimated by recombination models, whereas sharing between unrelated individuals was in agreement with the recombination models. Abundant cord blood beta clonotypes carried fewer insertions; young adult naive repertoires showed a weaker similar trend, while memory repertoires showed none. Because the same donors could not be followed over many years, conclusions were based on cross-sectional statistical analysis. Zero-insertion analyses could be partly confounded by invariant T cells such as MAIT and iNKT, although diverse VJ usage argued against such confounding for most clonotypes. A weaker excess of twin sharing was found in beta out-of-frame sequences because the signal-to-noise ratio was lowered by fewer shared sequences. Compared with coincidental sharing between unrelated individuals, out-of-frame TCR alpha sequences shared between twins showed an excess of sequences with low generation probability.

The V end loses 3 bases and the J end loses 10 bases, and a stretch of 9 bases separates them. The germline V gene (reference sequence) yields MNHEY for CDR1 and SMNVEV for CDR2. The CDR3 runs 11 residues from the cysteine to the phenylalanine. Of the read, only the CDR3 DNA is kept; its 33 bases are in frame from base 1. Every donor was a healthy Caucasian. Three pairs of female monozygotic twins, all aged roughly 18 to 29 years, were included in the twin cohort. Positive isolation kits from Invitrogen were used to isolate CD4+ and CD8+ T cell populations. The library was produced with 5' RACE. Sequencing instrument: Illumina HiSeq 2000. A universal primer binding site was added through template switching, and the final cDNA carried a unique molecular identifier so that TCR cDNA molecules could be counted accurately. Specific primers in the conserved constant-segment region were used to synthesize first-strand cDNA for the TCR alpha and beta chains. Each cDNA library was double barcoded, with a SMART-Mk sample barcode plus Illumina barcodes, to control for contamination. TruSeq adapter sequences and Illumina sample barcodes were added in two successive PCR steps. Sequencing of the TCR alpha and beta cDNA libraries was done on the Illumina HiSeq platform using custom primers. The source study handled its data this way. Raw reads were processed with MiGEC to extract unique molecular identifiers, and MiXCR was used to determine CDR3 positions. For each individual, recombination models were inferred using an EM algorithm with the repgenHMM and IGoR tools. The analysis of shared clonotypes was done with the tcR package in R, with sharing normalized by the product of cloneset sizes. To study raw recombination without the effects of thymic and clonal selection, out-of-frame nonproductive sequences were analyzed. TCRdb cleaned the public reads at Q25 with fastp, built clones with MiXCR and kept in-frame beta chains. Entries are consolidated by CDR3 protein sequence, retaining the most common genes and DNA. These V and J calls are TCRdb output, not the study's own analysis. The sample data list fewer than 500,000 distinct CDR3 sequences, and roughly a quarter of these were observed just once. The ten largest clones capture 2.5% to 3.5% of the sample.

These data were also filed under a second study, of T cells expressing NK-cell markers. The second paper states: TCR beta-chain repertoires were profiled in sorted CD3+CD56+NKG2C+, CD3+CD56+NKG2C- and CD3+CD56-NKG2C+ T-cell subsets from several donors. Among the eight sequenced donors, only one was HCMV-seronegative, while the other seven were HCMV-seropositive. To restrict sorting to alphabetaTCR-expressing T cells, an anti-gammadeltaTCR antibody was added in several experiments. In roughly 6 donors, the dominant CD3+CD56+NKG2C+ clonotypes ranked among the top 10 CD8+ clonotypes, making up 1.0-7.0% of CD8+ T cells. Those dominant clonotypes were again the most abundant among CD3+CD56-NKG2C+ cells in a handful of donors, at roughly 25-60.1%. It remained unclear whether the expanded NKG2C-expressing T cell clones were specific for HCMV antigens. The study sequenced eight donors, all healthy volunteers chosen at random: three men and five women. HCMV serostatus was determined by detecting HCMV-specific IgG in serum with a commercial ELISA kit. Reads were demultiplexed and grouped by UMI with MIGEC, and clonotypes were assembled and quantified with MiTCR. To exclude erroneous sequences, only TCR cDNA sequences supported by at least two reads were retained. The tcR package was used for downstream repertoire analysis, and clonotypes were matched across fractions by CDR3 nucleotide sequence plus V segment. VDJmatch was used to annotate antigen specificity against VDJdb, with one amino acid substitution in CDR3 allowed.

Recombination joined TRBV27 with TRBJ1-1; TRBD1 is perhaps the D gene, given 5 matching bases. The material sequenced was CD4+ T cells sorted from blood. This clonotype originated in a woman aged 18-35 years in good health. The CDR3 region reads CASSLGDRAFF. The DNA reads TGTGCCAGCAGTTTGGGGGACCGAGCTTTCTTT.